Listed here is a single T cell receptor beta chain. In the authors' methods: From reference gene primer amplification, estimates of nucleated cell counts were derived. Repertoires were generated with immunoSEQ multiplex PCR, while TCRdb's copy carries only in-frame clones and drops some. V, J and clone size reflect that table, while D and trimming were determined from the DNA. The repertoire has tens of thousands of clones, roughly 82% of them found once; the top ten carry about 17%. This specimen comes from a study of blood T cell repertoires in COVID-19. Study overall: The study drew acute and convalescent COVID-19 samples from the United States, Italy and Spain. The analysed material was cDNA or gDNA that came from T cells, B-cell-depleted T cells, or PBMCs.

CDR3 length: 14 amino acids. V lost 2 bases, J lost 8 bases, and 15 bases lay in between. The germline V gene has CDR1 GTSNPN and CDR2 SVGIG (reference sequence). The TCR originated in a human donor in a cohort sampled during active COVID-19. The rearrangement links TRBV30 to TRBJ1-4; no clear D. What was sequenced was peripheral blood. CDR3 DNA: TGTGCCTGGAGTTCCATCAGGCCAACGGAAAAACTGTTTTTT. Translating gives CAWSSIRPTEKLFF.